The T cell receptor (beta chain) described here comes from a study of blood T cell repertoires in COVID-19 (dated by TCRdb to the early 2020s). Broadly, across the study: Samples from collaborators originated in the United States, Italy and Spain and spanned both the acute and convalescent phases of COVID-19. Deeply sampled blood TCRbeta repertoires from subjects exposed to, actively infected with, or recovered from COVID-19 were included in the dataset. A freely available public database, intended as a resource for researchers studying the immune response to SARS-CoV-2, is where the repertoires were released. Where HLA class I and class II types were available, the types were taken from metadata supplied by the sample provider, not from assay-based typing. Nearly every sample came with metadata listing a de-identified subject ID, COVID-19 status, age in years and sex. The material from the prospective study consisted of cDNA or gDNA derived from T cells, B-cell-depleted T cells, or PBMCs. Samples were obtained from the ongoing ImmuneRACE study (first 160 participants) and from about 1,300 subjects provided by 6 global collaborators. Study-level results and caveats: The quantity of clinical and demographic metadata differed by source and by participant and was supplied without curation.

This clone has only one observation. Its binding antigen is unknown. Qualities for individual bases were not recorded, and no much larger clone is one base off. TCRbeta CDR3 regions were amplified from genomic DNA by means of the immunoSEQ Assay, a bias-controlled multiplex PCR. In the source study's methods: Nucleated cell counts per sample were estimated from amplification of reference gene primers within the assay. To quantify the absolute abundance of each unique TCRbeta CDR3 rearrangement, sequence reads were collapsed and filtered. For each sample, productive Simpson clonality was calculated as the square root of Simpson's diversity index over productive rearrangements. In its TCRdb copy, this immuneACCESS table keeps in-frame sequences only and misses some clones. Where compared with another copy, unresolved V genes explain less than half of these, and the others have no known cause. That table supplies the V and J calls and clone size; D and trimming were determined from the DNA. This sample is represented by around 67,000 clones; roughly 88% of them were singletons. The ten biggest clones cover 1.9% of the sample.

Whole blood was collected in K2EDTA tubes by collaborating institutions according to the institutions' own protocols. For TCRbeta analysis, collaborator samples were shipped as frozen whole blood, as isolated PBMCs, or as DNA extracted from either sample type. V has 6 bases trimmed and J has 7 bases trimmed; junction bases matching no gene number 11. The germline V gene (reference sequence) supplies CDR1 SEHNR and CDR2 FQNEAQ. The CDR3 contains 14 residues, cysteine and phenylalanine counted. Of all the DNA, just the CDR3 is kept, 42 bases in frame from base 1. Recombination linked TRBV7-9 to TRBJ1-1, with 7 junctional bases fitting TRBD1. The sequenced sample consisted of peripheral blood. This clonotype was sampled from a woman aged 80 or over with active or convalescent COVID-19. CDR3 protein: CASSSVSGTDEAFF. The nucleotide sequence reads TGTGCCAGCAGTTCGGTGTCGGGGACAGATGAAGCTTTCTTT. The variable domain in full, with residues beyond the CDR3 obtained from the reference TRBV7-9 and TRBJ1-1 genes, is DTGVSQNPRHKITKRGQNVTFRCDPISEHNRLYWYRQTLGQGPEFLTYFQNEAQLEKSRLLSDRFSAERPKGSFSTLEIQRTEQGDSAMYLCASSSVSGTDEAFFGQGTRLTVV.